The sequence of this T cell receptor beta chain was determined in a study of shared clonotypes between healthy human individuals. The authors distributed each subset's genomic DNA evenly over several immunoSEQ plates. Here immunoSEQ multiplex PCR was the method, and the copy in TCRdb shows in-frame clones only, minus some. The sample lists a few million clones, 93% seen once, with about 0.37% in the top ten. Donors comprised healthy HIV-negative adults lacking recent acute infections or vaccinations. The length of the CDR3 is 16 residues. V dropped 0 bases and J dropped 3; count of bases not matched to a gene: 7. The germline gives CDR1 SGHNT, CDR2 YYREEE (reference sequence).

The gene calls are TRBV5-4 and TRBJ2-3; TRBD2 agrees at 7 bases. Sequenced material: naive CD4+ T cells from PBMCs. Subset specified: CD45RA+ positively selected. The TCR originated in a young man in good health. Some clones in this sample may be carry-over from other donors' samples. Written as DNA, the CDR3 is TGTGCCAGCAGCTTGGTTAAAGCGGGACGTACAGATACGCAGTATTTT. Its translation is CASSLVKAGRTDTQYF.